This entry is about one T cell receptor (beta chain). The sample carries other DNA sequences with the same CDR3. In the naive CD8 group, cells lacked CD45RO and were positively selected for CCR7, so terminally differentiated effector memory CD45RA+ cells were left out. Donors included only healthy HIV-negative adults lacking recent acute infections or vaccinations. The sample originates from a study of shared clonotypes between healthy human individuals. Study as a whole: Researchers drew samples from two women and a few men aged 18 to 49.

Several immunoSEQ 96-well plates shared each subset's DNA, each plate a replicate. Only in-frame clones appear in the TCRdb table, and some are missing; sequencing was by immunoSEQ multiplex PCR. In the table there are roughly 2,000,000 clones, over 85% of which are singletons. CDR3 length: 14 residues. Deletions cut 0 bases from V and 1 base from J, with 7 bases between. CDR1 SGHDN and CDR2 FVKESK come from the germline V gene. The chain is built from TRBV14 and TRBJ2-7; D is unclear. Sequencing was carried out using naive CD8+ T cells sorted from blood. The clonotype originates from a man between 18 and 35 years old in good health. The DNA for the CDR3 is TGTGCCAGCAGCCAAGAACCGCGGTCCTACGAGCAGTACTTC. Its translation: CASSQEPRSYEQYF.